The next 14 T cell receptor beta chains were all read from a single sample in a study of OX40 agonist ivuxolimab in advanced cancers. Generated by immunoSEQ multiplex PCR, the TCRdb table keeps only in-frame clones and is missing some. The sample has tens of thousands of clones; about four fifths are singletons. The source material was CD4+ or CD8+ T cells sorted from blood, sampled in a trial of the OX40 agonist ivuxolimab. The receptors were sampled from an adult with an advanced solid tumor such as melanoma, head and neck, liver or kidney cancer.

The V and J genes are TRBV5-4 and TRBJ2-5; D is perhaps TRBD1 (5 bases). The germline V gene encodes CDR1 SGHNT and CDR2 YYREEE (reference sequence). This CDR3 has 17 amino acids. V was cut by 2 bases and J by 4 bases, with 21 bases left in between. This chain's CDR3 is CASSLRGEEQDGETQYF. CDR3 DNA: TGTGCCAGCAGCTTAAGGGGCGAGGAACAGGATGGAGAGACCCAGTACTTC.

In the case of this clone: Different DNA sequences within this sample yield the same CDR3. The chain couples TRBV20-1 to TRBJ1-1; TRBD1 aligns across 7 bases. The CDR3 totals 11 residues. J gave up 6 bases and V 5 bases, and 3 bases lay outside the gene matches. The V gene's germline CDR1 is DFQATT and CDR2 SNEGSKA (reference sequence). The CDR3 spells CSAPGTAEAFF. CDR3 in DNA: TGCAGTGCTCCCGGGACAGCTGAAGCTTTCTTT.

V is TRBV12-5 and J is TRBJ1-2; D is uncertain. Per the germline V gene, CDR1 is LGHNT and CDR2 is FRNRAP. Trimming took 2 bases from V and 8 from J, leaving 9 bases between them. The CDR3 contains 12 residues. The chain's CDR3 is CASGLMWEGYTF. The DNA for the CDR3 is TGTGCTAGTGGTTTGATGTGGGAAGGCTACACCTTC.

This clone was detected a few times. The chain links TRBV21-1 to TRBJ1-1. TRBV21-1 constitutes a pseudogene. This CDR3 is 15 amino acids long. CDR3 in DNA: TGTGCCAGCAGCAAACTTACGGGTCGGGACACTGAAGCTTTCTTT. It specifies CASSKLTGRDTEAFF.

The chain is built from TRBV6-4 and TRBJ2-4; D is ambiguous. V lost 5 bases, J lost 0 bases, and 11 bases lay in between. This CDR3 region has 15 residues. Germline CDR1 is MRHNA and CDR2 is SNTAGT. As DNA, the CDR3 is TGTGCCAGCAGTCCGTCTCCCCTAGCCAAAAACATTCAGTACTTC. As protein: CASSPSPLAKNIQYF.

The chain combines TRBV7-9 with TRBJ2-7; 9 bases match TRBD1. The germline V gene has CDR1 SEHNR and CDR2 FQNEAQ (reference sequence). The CDR3 totals 15 residues. The V gene end was trimmed by 5 bases and the J gene end by 6 bases; junction bases not matched to a gene: 11. CDR3 sequence (DNA): TGTGCCAGCAGCAAAACCGGGACAGGGAAGGCCGAGCAGTACTTC. Protein: CASSKTGTGKAEQYF.

The genes are TRBV21-1 and TRBJ2-7; the table's D call, TRBD2, was not checked against the DNA. TRBV21-1 has pseudogene status. This CDR3 is built from 19 residues. CDR3 DNA sequence: TGTGCCAGCAGCAAAGGGAAGACTAGCGGGAGGCTCCTCTCCTACGAGCAGTACTTC. It specifies CASSKGKTSGRLLSYEQYF.

This chain links TRBV9 with TRBJ2-1, with D unclear. This CDR3 contains 15 residues. V lost 1 base to trimming and J lost 6 bases, with 14 bases between them. CDR1 and CDR2 from the germline V gene are SGDLS and YYNGEE. CDR3 sequence: CASSVTGPRANEQFF. CDR3 DNA: TGTGCCAGCAGCGTAACCGGCCCCCGGGCCAATGAGCAGTTCTTC.

This clone is medium-sized by share. The J gene is TRBJ2-1, the V gene TRBV18, with 10 bases lining up with TRBD2. Germline V lookup: CDR1 KGHSH, CDR2 LQKENI. The CDR3 is 13 residues long. V shed 6 bases and J 12 bases; nucleotides not matched to a gene: 8. For the CDR3, the DNA is TGTGCCAGCTCGGACACTAGCGGGATTGGGCAGTTCTTC. This encodes CASSDTSGIGQFF.

This clone came up a few times. The CDR3 nucleotides are TGTGCCTGGAGTAGGGAGGGAAGCACAGATACGCAGTATTTT. Its protein is CAWSREGSTDTQYF. The chain uses TRBV30 and TRBJ2-3; TRBD2 aligns across 7 bases. From germline, CDR1 is GTSNPN and CDR2 SVGIG (reference sequence). This CDR3 spans 14 amino acids. V shed 2 bases and J 0 bases; nucleotides not matched to a gene: 2.

This clone was observed a handful of times. The chain recombines TRBV6-5 with TRBJ1-5; D remains ambiguous. Trimming cost V 4 bases and J 0 bases, with 7 bases left between them. The germline gives CDR1 MNHEY, CDR2 SVGAGI. The CDR3 runs to 14 residues. The CDR3 DNA reads TGTGCCAGCAGTTGGTCCAATAGCAATCAGCCCCAGCATTTT. The encoded protein is CASSWSNSNQPQHF.

This clone was recorded once. The chain couples TRBV6-6 to TRBJ2-5; D perhaps matches TRBD2 (5 bases). The end of the DNA aligns better with TRBJ2-7, so the J call may be wrong. Germline V gives CDR1 MNHNY, CDR2 SVGAGI (reference sequence). The CDR3 has 16 amino acids. CDR3 nucleotides: TGTGCCAGCAGTTCCCCGGACCAATCCGGGGATTACGAGCAGTACTTC. This translates into CASSSPDQSGDYEQYF.

The chain recombines TRBV6-1 with TRBJ2-4; the match to TRBD2 covers 7 bases. CDR3 length equals 13 residues. Germline CDR1 reads MNHNS; CDR2 reads SASEGT. The junction had 9 bases not matched to a gene; V was cut back by 6 bases and J by 10 bases. The CDR3 DNA is TGTGCCAGCAGCCCCTCGAACGGGGGGATTCAGTACTTC. It yields the protein CASSPSNGGIQYF.

In this sample, this clone turned up many times. The chain employs TRBV5-1 and TRBJ1-5, with D possibly TRBD1 on 6 matching bases. CDR1 SGHRS and CDR2 YFSETQ come from the germline V gene. Trimming cost V 4 bases and J 4 bases, with 15 bases left between them. This CDR3 is 15 amino acids long. The CDR3 bases are TGCGCCAGCAGCCCCAGCTGGGGGGCGAATCAGCCCCAGCATTTT. This gives the protein CASSPSWGANQPQHF.